The clone carrying this T cell receptor beta chain was counted between two and nine times. The antigen remains undetermined. cDNA prepared by RNA extraction and subsequent reverse transcription served as the template for sequencing. Sequenced by immunoSEQ multiplex PCR; TCRdb stores in-frame clones only, minus some. The sample has about 120,000 clones, 40% to 55% seen once. The investigators collected lesional scalp punch biopsies and peripheral blood from alopecia areata patients. The sample originates from a study of CD8+ T cells in alopecia areata. This CDR3 has 13 residues. Germline V gene data show CDR1 as SQVTM and CDR2 as ANQGSEA. Trimming stripped 7 bases from V and 2 bases from J, with 13 bases between. Regarding the study as a whole: Sequenced scalp T cells also include alphabeta T cells resident in normal skin. Alopecia totalis/universalis scalp especially showed more expanded CD8+ clones than normal scalp. TCRs were shared less clearly across patients than in mice, possibly for HLA-related reasons.

The chain carries TRBV29-1 and TRBJ2-3; D call uncertain. This receptor was obtained from a human donor with alopecia areata. Sequencing was done on a sample of NKG2D-low CD8+ T cells sorted from blood. The CDR3 DNA reads TGCAGCGCAGAGGTGGGCTACACAGATACGCAGTATTTT. It codes for CSAEVGYTDTQYF.